The 31 T cell receptor beta chains below all came from one sample that was sequenced in a study of T cell changes during pregnancy in multiple sclerosis. Profiling relied on immunoSEQ multiplex PCR, and the TCRdb table lists in-frame clones only, not all of them. The sample includes approximately 60,000 clones, 90% to 95% seen only once; the top ten take roughly 0.33%. The source was CD4+ T cells from peripheral blood mononuclear cells, collected before pregnancy. Receptors were obtained from a female donor with multiple sclerosis, enrolled in a pregnancy study.

The gene calls are TRBV20-1 and TRBJ2-4, with D unresolved. Germline loops: CDR1 DFQATT, CDR2 SNEGSKA (reference sequence). This CDR3 comprises 10 residues. Trimming pared 5 bases from V and 5 bases from J, leaving 4 bases between. The CDR3 spells CSAHQNIQYF. CDR3 nucleotides: TGCAGTGCTCATCAAAACATTCAGTACTTC.

J is TRBJ2-7 and V is TRBV4-2; 8 nucleotides agree with TRBD2. There are 13 residues in the CDR3. The V gene end was trimmed by 4 bases and the J gene end by 4 bases; junction bases not matched to a gene: 3. The V gene's germline CDR1 is LGHNA and CDR2 YNFKEQ. CDR3 protein: CASSPGGRYEQYF. DNA of the CDR3: TGTGCCAGCAGCCCGGGGGGGCGGTACGAGCAGTACTTC.

The chain uses TRBV7-2 and TRBJ1-1, with D possibly TRBD1 on 6 matching bases. The CDR3 has 15 residues. The V end lost 4 bases, the J end lost 7 bases, and 19 bases lay between the germline ends. Germline V gene lookup returns CDR1 SGHTA and CDR2 FQGNSA. CDR3 DNA sequence: TGTGCCAGCAGCTCGTTAGGGGGGGGCGGTGGTGAAGCTTTCTTT. The encoded protein is CASSSLGGGGGEAFF.

The chain has TRBV19 and TRBJ2-2, with 9 bases fitting TRBD1. The junction had 10 bases not matched to a gene; V was cut back by 6 bases and J by 5 bases. CDR3 length equals 16 residues. Germline V lookup: CDR1 LNHDA, CDR2 SQIVND (reference sequence). The CDR3 reads CASSVSGTGWTGELFF. The DNA for the CDR3 is TGTGCCAGTAGCGTCTCCGGGACAGGGTGGACCGGGGAGCTGTTTTTT.

This chain uses TRBV11-3 with TRBJ2-5, with 10 bases fitting TRBD2. J lost 11 bases, V lost 0 bases, and 9 bases had no gene match. CDR3 size: 15 residues. CDR1 and CDR2 from the germline V gene are SGHNT and YENEEA. The CDR3 is CASSLEPLAGEGQYF. The CDR3 DNA reads as TGTGCCAGCAGCTTAGAACCCCTAGCGGGAGAAGGGCAGTACTTC.

V gene TRBV18 combines with J gene TRBJ2-1, with 12 bases lining up with TRBD2. Per germline, CDR1 KGHSH and CDR2 LQKENI. V was pared by 4 bases and J by 8 bases, with 9 bases of the junction left unmatched. CDR3 length equals 16 residues. The CDR3 here is CASSQEMTSGSYEQFF. The CDR3 nucleotides read TGTGCCAGCTCACAAGAAATGACTAGCGGGAGTTATGAGCAGTTCTTC.

This rearrangement joins TRBV6-6 to TRBJ2-7; D is perhaps TRBD2 (5 bases). The length of the CDR3 is 13 residues. CDR1 is MNHNY and CDR2 is SVGAGI in the germline V gene (reference sequence). Between the trimmed V and J ends, which lost 9 bases and 5 bases, there was a span of 17 bases. The CDR3 here is CARTPGVPHEQYF. DNA of the CDR3: TGTGCCAGGACCCCCGGGGTCCCCCACGAGCAGTACTTC.

CDR3 DNA: TGTGCCAGCAGTGGGGCTCGGAACACCGGGGAGCTGTTTTTT. Its translation: CASSGARNTGELFF. The chain uses TRBV2 and TRBJ2-2; D not resolved. The CDR3 length is 14 residues. The germline V gene encodes CDR1 SNHLY and CDR2 FYNNEI. Between the trimmed V and J ends, which lost 4 bases and 1 base, there was a span of 7 bases. The variable domain in full, completed from reference TRBV2 and TRBJ2-2, reads EPEVTQTPSHQVTQMGQEVILRCVPISNHLYFYWYRQILGQKVEFLVSFYNNEISEKSEIFDDQFSVERPDGSNFTLKIRSTKLEDSAMYFCASSGARNTGELFFGEGSRLTVL.

The V and J genes are TRBV7-6 and TRBJ2-2, with TRBD1 matching over 9 bases. Germline CDR1 and CDR2: SGHVS and FNYEAQ. Trimming removed 5 bases from V and 6 bases from J; junction bases left unmatched: 4. The CDR3 has 14 amino acids. The CDR3 spells CASSQGTGSGELFF. Written as DNA, the CDR3 is TGTGCCAGCAGCCAGGGGACAGGGTCCGGGGAGCTGTTTTTT.

The chain uses TRBV5-1 and TRBJ2-5, with 10 bases fitting TRBD2. The germline gives CDR1 SGHRS, CDR2 YFSETQ. CDR3 length: 14 amino acids. V lost 1 base and J lost 5; bases outside the gene matches: 2. The CDR3 reads CASSLWTSGETQYF. DNA for the CDR3: TGCGCCAGCAGCTTGTGGACTAGCGGTGAGACCCAGTACTTC. Looking up the rest from reference TRBV5-1 and TRBJ2-5 gives the full variable domain: KAGVTQTPRYLIKTRGQQVTLSCSPISGHRSVSWYQQTPGQGLQFLFEYFSETQRNKGNFPGRFSGRQFSNSRSEMNVSTLELGDSALYLCASSLWTSGETQYFGPGTRLLVL.

The chain joins TRBV5-1 to TRBJ1-5, with D possibly TRBD1 on 6 matching bases. Germline-derived CDR1 and CDR2 are SGHRS and YFSETQ. The length of the CDR3 is 16 residues. Trimming cost V 0 bases and J 6 bases, with 16 bases left between them. In nucleotides, the CDR3 is TGCGCCAGCAGCTTGGTTCCCGGGGGGCTCGGTCAGCCCCAGCATTTT. Its protein is CASSLVPGGLGQPQHF.

The CDR3 loop is CATSRDTLASGELFF. In DNA form, the CDR3 reads TGTGCCACCAGCAGAGATACCCTAGCGTCCGGGGAGCTGTTTTTT. This rearrangement joins TRBV15 to TRBJ2-2, with D possibly being TRBD2 (6 bases). The V end was cut by 0 bases, the J end by 6 bases, with 11 bases between. This CDR3 comprises 15 residues. Germline assignment: CDR1 LNHNV and CDR2 YYDKDF (reference sequence).

This chain links TRBV11-2 with TRBJ2-1; D is undetermined. CDR1 SGHAT and CDR2 FQNNGV come from the germline V gene. Trimming removed 5 bases from V and 0 bases from J, with 8 bases in between. There are 14 residues in the CDR3. The CDR3 nucleotides read TGTGCCAGCAGCCCCCGACTCTCCTACAATGAGCAGTTCTTC. As protein: CASSPRLSYNEQFF. Complete variable domain (other parts from reference TRBV11-2 and TRBJ2-1): EAGVAQSPRYKIIEKRQSVAFWCNPISGHATLYWYQQILGQGPKLLIQFQNNGVVDDSQLPKDRFSAERLKGVDSTLKIQPAKLEDSAVYLCASSPRLSYNEQFFGPGTRLTVL.

This clone was found once. V usage is TRBV6-5 and J usage is TRBJ2-1; D is uncertain. The CDR3 totals 15 residues. The V gene lost 6 bases and the J gene lost 6 bases, with 18 bases spanning the gap. CDR1 is MNHEY and CDR2 is SVGAGI in the germline V gene. The CDR3: CASRQYSNGLNEQFF. In DNA, the CDR3 is TGTGCCAGCAGACAATACAGTAATGGGCTCAATGAGCAGTTCTTC.

This chain connects TRBV5-1 to TRBJ2-5; 12 bases map to TRBD2. The J segment lost 2 bases and the V segment lost 7 bases, leaving 6 bases of the junction unmatched. This CDR3 is built from 15 residues. Looked up from germline, CDR1 is SGHRS and CDR2 is YFSETQ. CDR3 region: CASGLAGGPQETQYF. CDR3 coding DNA: TGCGCCAGCGGGCTAGCGGGAGGGCCGCAAGAGACCCAGTACTTC.

This clone was seen a single time. This sequence joins TRBV19 and TRBJ2-3; 9 bases are shared with TRBD1. The V and J ends lost 5 bases and 6 bases, in that order; junction bases with no gene match: 15. Per the germline V gene, CDR1 is LNHDA and CDR2 is SQIVND (reference sequence). CDR3 length: 17 amino acids. CDR3 region: CASSPHPGQGDADTQYF. CDR3 nucleotides: TGTGCCAGTAGTCCTCATCCGGGACAGGGCGATGCCGATACGCAGTATTTT.

The J gene is TRBJ1-5, the V gene TRBV27, with D maybe TRBD1 (6 bases). The germline V gene encodes CDR1 MNHEY and CDR2 SMNVEV (reference sequence). V was pared by 6 bases and J by 4 bases, with 13 bases between. The CDR3 is 14 amino acids. This CDR3 is CASSPGHLNQPQHF. CDR3 DNA: TGTGCCAGCAGCCCGGGACACCTAAATCAGCCCCAGCATTTT.

The genes are TRBV5-4 and TRBJ2-2; D call uncertain. Trimming removed 0 bases at V and 0 bases at J, with 9 bases between. The germline CDR1 and CDR2 sequences are SGHNT and YYREEE (reference sequence). This CDR3 is built from 16 residues. CDR3 sequence (DNA): TGTGCCAGCAGCTTGGATGGCGGCCCGAACACCGGGGAGCTGTTTTTT. This sequence encodes CASSLDGGPNTGELFF.

The V gene is TRBV27, the J gene TRBJ1-1, with a tentative D call TRBD1 (6 bases). Germline V gene data show CDR1 as MNHEY and CDR2 as SMNVEV (reference sequence). The V and J ends lost 6 bases and 1 base respectively, with 15 bases between them. CDR3 length equals 15 residues. The CDR3 DNA sequence: TGTGCCAGCAGCCCAAGGACAGCCAAGAACACTGAAGCTTTCTTT. Its translation: CASSPRTAKNTEAFF.

The V gene is TRBV19, the J gene TRBJ2-7, with 7 nucleotides matching TRBD1. The germline V gene encodes CDR1 LNHDA and CDR2 SQIVND (reference sequence). The trim removed 4 bases at V and 5 bases at J, leaving 11 bases unmatched. The CDR3 loop spans 15 amino acids. CDR3 nucleotides: TGTGCCAGTAGTAATCTCGGGACAGTATCCCACGAGCAGTACTTC. Translation gives CASSNLGTVSHEQYF.

The chain has TRBV7-3 and TRBJ2-3, with D perhaps TRBD2 (5 bases). The CDR3 runs 15 residues. V lost 2 bases and J 2 bases, leaving 11 bases between the germline ends. Germline V gene sequence: CDR1 SGHTA, CDR2 FQGTGA. This CDR3 reads CASSLAGRPTDTQYF. CDR3 nucleotides: TGTGCCAGCAGCTTAGCTGGGAGACCCACAGATACGCAGTATTTT.

The chain has TRBV5-1 and TRBJ2-7, with D possibly TRBD1 on 6 matching bases. Trimming stripped 7 bases from V and 5 bases from J, with 13 bases between. Germline V gene sequence: CDR1 SGHRS, CDR2 YFSETQ. The length of the CDR3 is 12 residues. CDR3 DNA: TGCGCCAGCGGGGGCAGGGGCCACGAGCAGTACTTC. Protein: CASGGRGHEQYF.

The chain links TRBV11-2 to TRBJ2-7; TRBD1 aligns across 7 bases. Germline lookup yields CDR1 SGHAT and CDR2 FQNNGV. The CDR3 consists of 15 residues. Trimming removed 4 bases from V and 6 bases from J; junction bases left unmatched: 12. Here the CDR3 reads CASSSLRDRVTEQYF. The CDR3 region has the DNA TGTGCCAGCAGCTCCCTCCGCGACAGGGTAACCGAGCAGTACTTC.

This chain uses TRBV6-5 with TRBJ2-2, with a possible D match to TRBD2 (6 bases). The CDR3 covers 14 residues. CDR1 MNHEY and CDR2 SVGAGI come from the germline V gene. The V end was cut by 6 bases, the J end by 4 bases, with 12 bases between. CDR3 sequence (DNA): TGTGCCAGCAGGCGGCTAGCGCTCACCGGGGAGCTGTTTTTT. It codes for CASRRLALTGELFF.

The chain joins TRBV6-4 to TRBJ2-1; 7 bases agree with TRBD2. CDR3 length: 15 residues. Looked up from germline, CDR1 is MRHNA and CDR2 is SNTAGT. V dropped 1 base and J dropped 5; count of bases not matched to a gene: 5. CDR3 nucleotide sequence: TGTGCCAGCAGTGACTGGGGGGAGGGCCACAATGAGCAGTTCTTC. This translates into CASSDWGEGHNEQFF.

This clone showed up just once. This rearrangement joins TRBV18 to TRBJ2-5, with 10 bases aligning to TRBD1. V shed 3 bases, J shed 6 bases, and the junction held 7 bases outside the gene matches. The germline V gene has CDR1 KGHSH and CDR2 LQKENI. This CDR3 comprises 15 residues. The CDR3 DNA reads as TGTGCCAGCTCACCCGGGACAGGGGATCGGAAGACCCAGTACTTC. Protein: CASSPGTGDRKTQYF.

CDR3 in amino acids: CAWSKGGAAGNTIYF. CDR3 nucleotides: TGTGCCTGGAGCAAAGGGGGGGCTGCTGGAAACACCATATATTTT. The rearrangement links TRBV30 to TRBJ1-3; tentative D call: TRBD1 (6 bases). This CDR3 contains 15 residues. The germline V gene encodes CDR1 GTSNPN and CDR2 SVGIG (reference sequence). The V and J ends lost 3 bases and 2 bases respectively, with 14 bases between them. Filled out from reference TRBV30 and TRBJ1-3, the complete variable domain reads SQTIHQWPATLVQPVGSPLSLECTVEGTSNPNLYWYRQAAGRGLQLLFYSVGIGQISSEVPQNLSASRPQDRQFILSSKKLLLSDSGFYLCAWSKGGAAGNTIYFGEGSWLTVV.

This chain links TRBV4-2 with TRBJ1-3; a weak D match, TRBD1 (5 bases). The CDR3 has 19 amino acids. The V gene lost 2 bases and the J gene lost 2 bases, with 22 bases spanning the gap. Per the germline V gene, CDR1 is LGHNA and CDR2 is YNFKEQ. The CDR3 reads CASSQSGTGTGGPGNTIYF. The CDR3 region has the DNA TGTGCCAGCAGCCAATCCGGTACCGGGACGGGAGGACCTGGAAACACCATATATTTT.

The V call is TRBV28, the J call TRBJ1-2, with a possible D match to TRBD1 (6 bases). This CDR3 region has 13 residues. V was pared by 8 bases and J by 8 bases, with 18 bases between. The germline V gene has CDR1 MDHEN and CDR2 SYDVKM. The CDR3 here is CASLRGGSGGYTF. The CDR3 nucleotides are TGTGCCAGCCTACGTGGGGGCTCGGGGGGCTACACCTTC.

This chain joins TRBV28 and TRBJ1-3; unclear D gene. The ends were cut back, 6 bases at V and 0 bases at J, with 6 bases in the middle. This CDR3 has 13 amino acids. Per the germline V gene, CDR1 is MDHEN and CDR2 is SYDVKM. For the CDR3, the DNA is TGTGCCAGCAGCCCCCTCTCTGGAAACACCATATATTTT. It translates to CASSPLSGNTIYF. Full variable domain (rest looked up from reference TRBV28 and TRBJ1-3): DVKVTQSSRYLVKRTGEKVFLECVQDMDHENMFWYRQDPGLGLRLIYFSYDVKMKEKGDIPEGYSVSREKKERFSLILESASTNQTSMYLCASSPLSGNTIYFGEGSWLTVV.

In this sample, this clone turned up once. This chain connects TRBV6-6 to TRBJ1-1; 10 bases line up with TRBD1. V lost 6 bases, J lost 2 bases, and 3 bases stayed unmatched. This CDR3 contains 14 residues. Germline V gives CDR1 MNHNY, CDR2 SVGAGI (reference sequence). CDR3 sequence (DNA): TGTGCCAGCAGGTCGACAGGGGGCAACACTGAAGCTTTCTTT. Translation gives CASRSTGGNTEAFF.